Listed below are T cell receptor beta chains from one sample, sequenced in a study of blood T cell repertoires in COVID-19. Only in-frame clones appear in the TCRdb table, and some are missing; sequencing was by immunoSEQ multiplex PCR. In the table there are 150,000 or so clones, about nine tenths of which are singletons. The sample was PBMCs or T cells enriched from blood (not recorded which). Receptors originate from a woman aged 40-49 years who had been exposed to COVID-19. Each CDR3 is given without its conserved first and last residue. Fields, in order: V gene, clone size, CDR3 protein. Not all rows give a size; the values are once, few, many and, for expanded clones, a class.

v_gene: TRBV5-1
abundance: NA
CDR3aa: ASSLATPMTGGNEKLF

v_gene: TRBV5-4
abundance: NA
CDR3aa: ASSADRGLVGSTIY

v_gene: TRBV7-9
abundance: NA
CDR3aa: ASSSLQYEPYT

v_gene: TRBV7-9
abundance: NA
CDR3aa: ASSLGAGGRYGYT

v_gene: TRBV6-5
abundance: NA
CDR3aa: ASSNDRPPREKLF

v_gene: TRBV5-8
abundance: NA
CDR3aa: ASSYRGNTEAF

v_gene: TRBV6-5
abundance: NA
CDR3aa: ASSYDQGRFSEQF

v_gene: TRBV7-2
abundance: NA
CDR3aa: ASSSSPSYEQY

v_gene: TRBV29-1
abundance: NA
CDR3aa: SVGEGRSGKTEAF

v_gene: TRBV12-5
abundance: NA
CDR3aa: ASAGSNSPLH

v_gene: TRBV20-1
abundance: NA
CDR3aa: SASRGDYGYT

v_gene: TRBV7-2
abundance: NA
CDR3aa: ASSLESGQPYEQY

v_gene: TRBV4-2
abundance: NA
CDR3aa: ASSQDGTSGYNEQF

v_gene: TRBV5-5
abundance: few
CDR3aa: ASSLLLSDLTSSAKNIQY